Below, 31 T cell receptor beta chains from the same sample are listed, as sequenced in a study of blood T cells in healthy people across ages. Combining a sample-barcoded 5' primer with a J-beta primer mix, a second PCR ran for roughly 7 to 12 cycles. MiXCR, run by TCRdb on the 5' RACE reads, gives a single entry per CDR3 protein. The sample includes roughly 1.5 million distinct CDR3 sequences, approximately 43% of them seen just once. The sequenced sample was blood. Receptors originate from a woman aged 18 to 35 in good health.

This sequence joins TRBV24-1 and TRBJ2-1; TRBD1 might be the D (6 bases). The germline gives CDR1 KGHDR, CDR2 SFDVKD. The CDR3 runs 15 residues. Trimming removed 0 bases from V and 8 bases from J, with 13 bases in between. For the CDR3, the DNA is TGTGCCACCAGTGATTTGCAAGGGGGAGAGTATGAGCAGTTCTTC. It yields the protein CATSDLQGGEYEQFF.

The chain recombines TRBV27 with TRBJ1-1; the match to TRBD1 covers 9 bases. Germline values: CDR1 MNHEY, CDR2 SMNVEV (reference sequence). This CDR3 is 15 amino acids long. With V trimmed by 10 bases and J by 8 bases, 17 bases remained unmatched. The CDR3 here is CATGTYEDRGFEAFF. CDR3 DNA sequence: TGTGCCACTGGAACTTACGAGGACAGGGGATTCGAAGCTTTCTTT.

This clonotype showed up just a few times. V gene TRBV13 combines with J gene TRBJ1-2; possible D gene TRBD1, 6 bases. The ends were cut back, 4 bases at V and 4 bases at J, with 16 bases in the middle. The length of the CDR3 is 15 residues. Germline loops: CDR1 PRHDT, CDR2 FYEKMQ (reference sequence). The CDR3 loop is CASSSKQGVSYGYTF. The CDR3 region has the DNA TGTGCCAGCAGCTCAAAACAGGGAGTAAGCTATGGCTACACCTTC. Full variable domain (missing parts from reference TRBV13 and TRBJ1-2): AAGVIQSPRHLIKEKRETATLKCYPIPRHDTVYWYQQGPGQDPQFLISFYEKMQSDKGSIPDRFSAQQFSDYHSELNMSSLELGDSALYFCASSSKQGVSYGYTFGSGTRLTVV.

This clonotype came up a few times. V is TRBV7-2 and J is TRBJ2-7, with a tentative D call TRBD2 (7 bases). CDR1 SGHTA and CDR2 FQGNSA come from the germline V gene. V shed 3 bases and J shed 5 bases, with 17 bases lying between them. The CDR3 loop spans 15 amino acids. Written as DNA, the CDR3 is TGTGCCAGCAGCTTGATTTCGGGGGGCGTGAACGAGCAGTACTTC. It is translated as CASSLISGGVNEQYF.

This clonotype was observed a handful of times. The chain recombines TRBV20-1 with TRBJ2-2, with D unresolved. From germline, CDR1 is DFQATT and CDR2 SNEGSKA (reference sequence). The V gene lost 3 bases and the J gene lost 7 bases, with 3 bases spanning the gap. This CDR3 has 10 residues. CDR3 sequence: CSASDGELFF. CDR3 DNA: TGCAGTGCTAGCGACGGGGAGCTGTTTTTT.

This clonotype came up once. The V call is TRBV6-5, the J call TRBJ1-3; D ambiguous. Germline CDR1 reads MNHEY; CDR2 reads SVGAGI. Trimming pared 8 bases from V and 0 bases from J, leaving 14 bases between. The CDR3 is made up of 15 amino acids. The CDR3 sequence: CASGPWQSSGNTIYF. Written as DNA, the CDR3 is TGTGCCAGCGGCCCGTGGCAGAGCTCTGGAAACACCATATATTTT.

The chain has TRBV5-5 and TRBJ2-3; 7 nucleotides line up with TRBD1. This CDR3 contains 15 residues. Germline V gene sequence: CDR1 SGHKS, CDR2 YYEKEE (reference sequence). Trimming took 4 bases from V and 3 from J; bases not matched to a gene: 8. The CDR3, as DNA: TGTGCCAGCAGCGTACAGGGGCCTGTAACAGATACGCAGTATTTT. Protein: CASSVQGPVTDTQYF.

This chain joins TRBV12-3 or TRBV12-4 and TRBJ1-6; no reliable D call. Trimming cost V 7 bases and J 8 bases, with 15 bases left between them. The CDR3 has 14 amino acids. Here the CDR3 reads CASTQTWRDSPLHF. The DNA for the CDR3 is TGTGCCAGCACCCAGACCTGGCGCGATTCACCCCTCCACTTT.

The chain links TRBV29-1 to TRBJ2-5; 8 bases map to TRBD1. Germline V gives CDR1 SQVTM, CDR2 ANQGSEA. Unmatched junction bases numbered 10, after V lost 8 bases and J lost 5 bases. The CDR3 is made up of 13 amino acids. The CDR3, as DNA: TGCAGCAGCGGACAGGGCCCACAGGAGACCCAGTACTTC. Its protein product is CSSGQGPQETQYF.

The rearrangement uses TRBV28 and TRBJ2-1; TRBD1 is a possible D gene (5 bases). The CDR3 covers 16 residues. Germline CDR1 reads MDHEN; CDR2 reads SYDVKM. Trimming stripped 3 bases from V and 7 bases from J, with 19 bases between. The CDR3 DNA reads TGTGCCAGCAGTTTGGATGTAGCCCATCAGGGAAATGAGCAGTTCTTC. Amino acid sequence: CASSLDVAHQGNEQFF.

V usage is TRBV12-3 or TRBV12-4 and J usage is TRBJ1-1; D is unclear. There are 14 residues in the CDR3. Trimming shortened V by 3 bases and J by 4 bases, and 12 bases separated the two germline ends. As DNA, the CDR3 is TGTGCCAGCAGTTTTTCCTTTCGGGGCACTGAAGCTTTCTTT. Translating it yields CASSFSFRGTEAFF.

The chain recombines TRBV12-3 or TRBV12-4 with TRBJ1-2; D is uncertain. The V gene lost 6 bases and the J gene lost 0 bases, with 17 bases spanning the gap. This CDR3 has 16 amino acids. The CDR3 nucleotides read TGTGCCAGCAGCCCCATTGGAGGAACAGCTAACTATGGCTACACCTTC. This translates into CASSPIGGTANYGYTF.

This clonotype was seen a handful of times. J is TRBJ2-1 and V is TRBV7-8, with TRBD2 matching over 7 bases. The germline gives CDR1 SGHVS, CDR2 FQNEAQ. The CDR3 runs to 15 residues. Germline trimming cut 5 bases from V and 4 bases from J; bases unmatched to any gene: 8. For the CDR3, the DNA is TGTGCCAGCAGCAAGAGCGGGACTCGTTACAATGAGCAGTTCTTC. This codes for CASSKSGTRYNEQFF.

This clonotype has a handful of counts. The rearrangement links TRBV5-1 to TRBJ2-5; D might be TRBD1 or TRBD2, each matching 5 bases. Germline CDR1 reads SGHRS; CDR2 reads YFSETQ. CDR3 length: 16 residues. The V gene lost 4 bases and the J gene lost 2 bases, with 18 bases spanning the gap. DNA of the CDR3: TGCGCCAGCAGCCCCCAGATTAAGGGACGGCAAGAGACCCAGTACTTC. This translates into CASSPQIKGRQETQYF.

This clonotype was picked up many times. The V call is TRBV4-2, the J call TRBJ2-7; 12 bases map to TRBD2. The CDR3 runs 14 residues. Germline V lookup: CDR1 LGHNA, CDR2 YNFKEQ. V was pared by 6 bases and J by 3 bases, with 3 bases of the junction left unmatched. The CDR3 coding sequence is TGTGCCAGCAGTCAGGGACTAGCGGGCTACGAGCAGTACTTC. Translation gives CASSQGLAGYEQYF.

The chain links TRBV7-2 to TRBJ2-5, with 8 positions matching TRBD2. V lost 2 bases and J lost 2; bases outside the gene matches: 4. This CDR3 comprises 15 residues. Germline V gene data show CDR1 as SGHTA and CDR2 as FQGNSA. CDR3 protein: CASSLMGLEQETQYF. The CDR3 DNA is TGTGCCAGCAGCTTAATGGGACTAGAACAAGAGACCCAGTACTTC.

This chain links TRBV2 with TRBJ2-4; tentatively, D is TRBD1 or TRBD2 (5 bases each). Germline V gene lookup returns CDR1 SNHLY and CDR2 FYNNEI. Trimming took 11 bases from V and 3 from J, leaving 14 bases between them. This CDR3 comprises 13 residues. This CDR3 is CASHGGSKNIQYF. CDR3 in DNA: TGTGCCTCCCATGGGGGTAGCAAAAACATTCAGTACTTC.

The chain recombines TRBV6-1 with TRBJ2-7; 7 bases fit TRBD1. The J segment lost 0 bases and the V segment lost 6 bases, leaving 8 bases of the junction unmatched. The CDR3 is made up of 15 amino acids. Germline V gene sequence: CDR1 MNHNS, CDR2 SASEGT. The CDR3, as DNA: TGTGCCAGCAGCAAACAGGGGCCTAGCTCCTACGAGCAGTACTTC. Residues: CASSKQGPSSYEQYF.

This clonotype was found a few times. The genes are TRBV29-1 and TRBJ1-4; D may be TRBD1 (5 bases). The CDR3 sequence is 15 residues long. The ends were cut back, 0 bases at V and 15 bases at J, with 23 bases in the middle. The germline gives CDR1 SQVTM, CDR2 ANQGSEA. Here the CDR3 reads CSVEDRRGLGEWLFF. The CDR3 coding sequence is TGCAGCGTTGAAGATCGAAGGGGACTAGGAGAATGGTTGTTTTTT.

The CDR3 bases are TGCAGCGTCCCTTCTGGGGGCCCCTATGGCTACACCTTC. As protein: CSVPSGGPYGYTF. The chain recombines TRBV29-1 with TRBJ1-2; perhaps TRBD1 as D (6 bases). The CDR3 runs to 13 residues. Trimming pared 6 bases from V and 4 bases from J, leaving 15 bases between. Germline values: CDR1 SQVTM, CDR2 ANQGSEA. Based on the CDR3 plus reference TRBV29-1 and TRBJ1-2, the full variable domain is SAVISQKPSRDICQRGTSLTIQCQVDSQVTMMFWYRQQPGQSLTLIATANQGSEATYESGFVIDKFPISRPNLTFSTLTVSNMSPEDSSIYLCSVPSGGPYGYTFGSGTRLTVV.

The chain combines TRBV2 with TRBJ2-7; TRBD1 aligns across 7 bases. CDR1 is SNHLY, CDR2 FYNNEI, per germline. CDR3 length equals 15 residues. V shed 4 bases, J shed 1 base, and the junction held 7 bases outside the gene matches. CDR3 nucleotide sequence: TGTGCCAGCAGTGGACGGGACAGTCAATCCTACGAGCAGTACTTC. Translated: CASSGRDSQSYEQYF. Using reference TRBV2 and TRBJ2-7 for the parts outside the CDR3, the full variable domain is EPEVTQTPSHQVTQMGQEVILRCVPISNHLYFYWYRQILGQKVEFLVSFYNNEISEKSEIFDDQFSVERPDGSNFTLKIRSTKLEDSAMYFCASSGRDSQSYEQYFGPGTRLTVT.

This clonotype was seen a few times. The rearrangement joins TRBV4-3 to TRBJ1-1; D may be TRBD1 (6 bases). Germline V gene sequence: CDR1 LGHNA, CDR2 YSLEER. The CDR3 is made up of 17 amino acids. V was pared by 3 bases and J by 1 base, with 18 bases between. CDR3 in amino acids: CASSHVGGSKPNTEAFF. The CDR3 DNA sequence: TGCGCCAGCAGCCACGTAGGGGGTAGCAAACCGAACACTGAAGCTTTCTTT.

This clonotype was found a few times. The CDR3 loop is CASSARDGSNSPLHF. CDR3 DNA: TGTGCCAGCAGCGCCCGCGACGGATCGAACTCACCCCTCCACTTT. The chain links TRBV9 to TRBJ1-6; D is uncertain. Germline assignment: CDR1 SGDLS and CDR2 YYNGEE. The CDR3 runs 15 residues. The V end lost 3 bases, the J end lost 10 bases, and 17 bases lay between the germline ends.

As to this clonotype: An end of the junction does not agree with germline; a read error may underlie this. V and J are TRBV12-3 or TRBV12-4 and TRBJ2-5; no firm D call. This CDR3 has 12 residues. CDR3 loop: CASSSSSETRYF. The CDR3 DNA follows: TGTGCCAGCAGTTCCAGCTCGGAGACCCGGTACTTC.

This chain links TRBV6-2 or TRBV6-3 with TRBJ2-3; D is possibly TRBD2 (6 bases). CDR1 is MNHEY and CDR2 is SVGEGT in the germline V gene. V lost 4 bases and J lost 1, with 9 bases in between. This CDR3 is built from 14 residues. The CDR3 DNA is TGTGCCAGCAGTTCGGGGGTCCGCACAGATACGCAGTATTTT. It codes for CASSSGVRTDTQYF.

The V call is TRBV18, the J call TRBJ2-5; D gene ambiguous. CDR1 is KGHSH and CDR2 is LQKENI in the germline V gene. The ends were cut back, 1 base at V and 1 base at J, with 10 bases in the middle. CDR3 length: 15 amino acids. The CDR3 DNA follows: TGTGCCAGCTCACCACAAGGCCGAACCCAAGAGACCCAGTACTTC. Protein product: CASSPQGRTQETQYF.

This clonotype was observed a handful of times. The chain uses TRBV29-1 and TRBJ1-4, with D possibly matching TRBD1 (5 bases). The V gene lost 6 bases and the J gene lost 7 bases, with 24 bases spanning the gap. The CDR3 is made up of 16 amino acids. CDR1 and CDR2 from the germline V gene are SQVTM and ANQGSEA. The CDR3 is CSVSRDLTLSGEKLFF. The CDR3 nucleotides are TGCAGCGTATCCCGGGACCTAACTTTAAGCGGTGAAAAACTGTTTTTT.

This clonotype has only a few counts. The chain uses TRBV29-1 and TRBJ2-3; D may correspond to TRBD1 or TRBD2 (5 bases each). The V gene's germline CDR1 is SQVTM and CDR2 ANQGSEA. CDR3 length: 15 amino acids. Trimming left V 3 bases short and J 2 bases short, with 15 bases between. CDR3 DNA: TGCAGCGTTGAGCGATACGGGGCCCTCACAGATACGCAGTATTTT. It is translated as CSVERYGALTDTQYF.

The chain recombines TRBV5-1 with TRBJ2-3; 10 nucleotides agree with TRBD2. Germline assignment: CDR1 SGHRS and CDR2 YFSETQ. Trimming took 0 bases from V and 4 from J; bases not matched to a gene: 11. The CDR3 totals 18 residues. CDR3 region: CASSLGRASGGIADTQYF. The DNA for the CDR3 is TGCGCCAGCAGCTTGGGACGGGCTAGCGGGGGTATTGCAGATACGCAGTATTTT.

This clonotype was counted ten times or more. The chain has TRBV20-1 and TRBJ2-7, with a possible D match to TRBD2 (6 bases). Germline CDR1 is DFQATT and CDR2 is SNEGSKA (reference sequence). This CDR3 has 14 amino acids. V shed 0 bases and J shed 2 bases, with 11 bases lying between them. CDR3 region: CSARDGTVPYEQYF. CDR3 DNA: TGCAGTGCTAGAGATGGGACTGTACCCTACGAGCAGTACTTC.

This clonotype was found many times. The rearrangement uses TRBV29-1 and TRBJ2-7; 7 bases agree with TRBD1. Germline CDR1 is SQVTM and CDR2 is ANQGSEA. Trimming took 2 bases from V and 1 from J; bases not matched to a gene: 5. This CDR3 has 14 residues. The DNA of the CDR3 is TGCAGCGTTGAACCCCGGACAGGTTCCTACGAGCAGTACTTC. Its translation is CSVEPRTGSYEQYF.